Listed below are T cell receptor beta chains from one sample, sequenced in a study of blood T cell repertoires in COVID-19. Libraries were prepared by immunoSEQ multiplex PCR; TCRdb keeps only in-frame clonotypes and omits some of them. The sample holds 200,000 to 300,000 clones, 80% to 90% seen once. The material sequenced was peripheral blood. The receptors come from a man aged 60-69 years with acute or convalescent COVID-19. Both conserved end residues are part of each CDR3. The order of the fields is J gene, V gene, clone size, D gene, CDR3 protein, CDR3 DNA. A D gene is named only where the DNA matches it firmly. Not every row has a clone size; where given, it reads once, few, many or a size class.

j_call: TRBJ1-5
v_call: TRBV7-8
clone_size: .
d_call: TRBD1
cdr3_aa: CASRLTGESNQPQHF
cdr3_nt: TGTGCCAGCAGGTTGACAGGGGAGAGCAATCAGCCCCAGCATTTT

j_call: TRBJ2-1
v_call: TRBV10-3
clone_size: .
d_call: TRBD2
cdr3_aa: CAISGQGTSRPYNEQFF
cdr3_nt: TGTGCCATCAGTGGCCAGGGGACTAGTCGACCCTACAATGAGCAGTTCTTC

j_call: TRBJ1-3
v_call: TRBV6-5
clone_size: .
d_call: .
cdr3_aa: CASSYSRGHSGNTIYF
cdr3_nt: TGTGCCAGCAGTTACTCGCGAGGACACTCTGGAAACACCATATATTTT

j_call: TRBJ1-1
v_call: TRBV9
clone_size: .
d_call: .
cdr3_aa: CASSVGGKDTEAFF
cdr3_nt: TGTGCCAGCAGCGTTGGGGGGAAGGACACTGAAGCTTTCTTT

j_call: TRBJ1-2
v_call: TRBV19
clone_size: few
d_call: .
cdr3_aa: CASSPSTRFYGYTF
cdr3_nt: TGTGCCAGTAGTCCTTCGACACGATTCTATGGCTACACCTTC

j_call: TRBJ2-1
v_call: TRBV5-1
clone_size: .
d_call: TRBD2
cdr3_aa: CASSAPGLAGEGASNEQFF
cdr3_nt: TGCGCCAGCAGTGCTCCGGGACTAGCGGGAGAAGGGGCAAGCAATGAGCAGTTCTTC

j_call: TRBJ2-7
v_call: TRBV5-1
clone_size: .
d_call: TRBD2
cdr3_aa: CASSLGGLAGGQDEQYF
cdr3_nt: TGCGCCAGCAGCTTGGGCGGACTAGCGGGGGGGCAGGACGAGCAGTACTTC

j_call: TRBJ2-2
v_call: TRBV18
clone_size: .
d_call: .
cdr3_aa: CASSVGVAKNTGELFF
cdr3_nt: TGTGCCAGCTCGGTCGGGGTAGCCAAGAACACCGGGGAGCTGTTTTTT

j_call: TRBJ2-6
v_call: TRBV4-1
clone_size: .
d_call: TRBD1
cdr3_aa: CASSPRGQGATGANVLTF
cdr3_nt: TGCGCCAGCAGCCCCAGGGGACAGGGGGCGACTGGGGCCAACGTCCTGACTTTC

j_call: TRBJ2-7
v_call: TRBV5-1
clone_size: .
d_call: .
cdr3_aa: CASGAGQSYEQYF
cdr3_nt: TGCGCCAGCGGCGCGGGGCAGTCCTACGAGCAGTACTTC

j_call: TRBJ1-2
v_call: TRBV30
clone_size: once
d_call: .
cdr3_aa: CASLLVRGFAGYTF
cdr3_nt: TGTGCCTCCCTCCTGGTCAGGGGCTTCGCTGGCTACACCTTC

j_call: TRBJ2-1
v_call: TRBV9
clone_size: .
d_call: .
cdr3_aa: CASSAPTRLYEQFF
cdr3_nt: TGTGCCAGCAGCGCCCCGACTCGTTTGTATGAGCAGTTCTTC

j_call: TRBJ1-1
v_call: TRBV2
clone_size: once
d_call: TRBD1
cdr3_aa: CASRDRVNTEAFF
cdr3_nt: TGTGCCAGCAGGGACAGGGTGAACACTGAAGCTTTCTTT